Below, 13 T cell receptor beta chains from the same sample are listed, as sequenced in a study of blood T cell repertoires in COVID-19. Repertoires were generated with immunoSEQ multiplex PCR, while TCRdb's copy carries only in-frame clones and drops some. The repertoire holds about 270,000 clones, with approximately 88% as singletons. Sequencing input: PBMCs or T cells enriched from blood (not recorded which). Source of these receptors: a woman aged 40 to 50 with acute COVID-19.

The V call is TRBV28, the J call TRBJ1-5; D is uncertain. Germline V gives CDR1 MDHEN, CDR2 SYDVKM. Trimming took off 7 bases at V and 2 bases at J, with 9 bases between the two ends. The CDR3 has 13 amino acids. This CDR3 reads CASISRGNQPQHF. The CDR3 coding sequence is TGTGCCAGCATCTCACGGGGCAATCAGCCCCAGCATTTT.

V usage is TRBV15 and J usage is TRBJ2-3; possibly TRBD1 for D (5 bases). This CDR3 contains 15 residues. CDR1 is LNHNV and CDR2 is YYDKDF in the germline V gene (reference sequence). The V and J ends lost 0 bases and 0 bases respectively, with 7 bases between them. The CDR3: CATSRETASTDTQYF. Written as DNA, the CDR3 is TGTGCCACCAGCAGAGAGACAGCAAGCACAGATACGCAGTATTTT.

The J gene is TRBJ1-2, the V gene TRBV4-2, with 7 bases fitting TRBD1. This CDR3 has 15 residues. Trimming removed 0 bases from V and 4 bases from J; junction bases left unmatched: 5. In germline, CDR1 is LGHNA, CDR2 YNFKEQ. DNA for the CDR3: TGTGCCAGCAGCCAAGACGATCGGGACAGCTATGGCTACACCTTC. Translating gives CASSQDDRDSYGYTF.

CDR3 protein: CASSRGQGVYNEQFF. CDR3 coding DNA: TGTGCCAGCAGCCGAGGACAGGGGGTGTACAATGAGCAGTTCTTC. The rearrangement joins TRBV5-8 to TRBJ2-1; 10 bases agree with TRBD1. Germline values: CDR1 SGHTS, CDR2 YDEGEE. The CDR3 loop spans 15 amino acids. Trimming at V came to 4 bases and at J to 4 bases, leaving 5 bases not matched to a gene.

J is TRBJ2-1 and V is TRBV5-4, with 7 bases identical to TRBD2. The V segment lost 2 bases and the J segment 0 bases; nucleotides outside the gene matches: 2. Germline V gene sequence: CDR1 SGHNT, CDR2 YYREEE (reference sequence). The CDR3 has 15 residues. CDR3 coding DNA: TGTGCCAGCAGCTTTGGGGGGGACTCCTACAATGAGCAGTTCTTC. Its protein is CASSFGGDSYNEQFF.

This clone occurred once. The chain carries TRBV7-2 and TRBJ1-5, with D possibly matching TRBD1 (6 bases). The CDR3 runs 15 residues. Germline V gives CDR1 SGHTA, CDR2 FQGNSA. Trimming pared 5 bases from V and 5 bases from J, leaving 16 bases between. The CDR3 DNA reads TGTGCCAGCAGCCAGACAACAGGGACGGATCAGCCCCAGCATTTT. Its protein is CASSQTTGTDQPQHF.

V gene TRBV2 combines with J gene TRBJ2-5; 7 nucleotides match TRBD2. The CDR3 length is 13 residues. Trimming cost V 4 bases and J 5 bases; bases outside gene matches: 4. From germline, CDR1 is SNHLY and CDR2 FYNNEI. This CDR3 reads CASSGNGRETQYF. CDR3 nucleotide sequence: TGTGCCAGCAGTGGTAACGGGAGGGAGACCCAGTACTTC. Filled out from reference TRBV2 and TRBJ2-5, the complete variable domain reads EPEVTQTPSHQVTQMGQEVILRCVPISNHLYFYWYRQILGQKVEFLVSFYNNEISEKSEIFDDQFSVERPDGSNFTLKIRSTKLEDSAMYFCASSGNGRETQYFGPGTRLLVL.

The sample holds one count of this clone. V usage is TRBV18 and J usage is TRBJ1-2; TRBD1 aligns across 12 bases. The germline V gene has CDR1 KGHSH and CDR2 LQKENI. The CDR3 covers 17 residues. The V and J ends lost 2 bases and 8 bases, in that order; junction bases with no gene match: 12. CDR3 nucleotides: TGTGCCAGCTCACCAACACATGGGACAGGGGGCGGAAAAGGCTACACCTTC. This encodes CASSPTHGTGGGKGYTF.

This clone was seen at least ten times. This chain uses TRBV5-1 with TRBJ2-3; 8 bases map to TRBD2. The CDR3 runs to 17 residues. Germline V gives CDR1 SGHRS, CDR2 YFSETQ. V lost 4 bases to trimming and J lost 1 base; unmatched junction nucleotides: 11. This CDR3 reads CASSIGGMTSGTDTQYF. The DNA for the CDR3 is TGCGCCAGCAGCATTGGGGGCATGACTAGCGGCACAGATACGCAGTATTTT.

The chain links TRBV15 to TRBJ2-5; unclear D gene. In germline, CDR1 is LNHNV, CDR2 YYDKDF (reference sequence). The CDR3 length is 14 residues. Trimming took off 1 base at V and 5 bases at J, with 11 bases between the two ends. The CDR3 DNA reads TGTGCCACCAGCAGAGTGCTTCCCAGGGAGACCCAGTACTTC. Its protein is CATSRVLPRETQYF.

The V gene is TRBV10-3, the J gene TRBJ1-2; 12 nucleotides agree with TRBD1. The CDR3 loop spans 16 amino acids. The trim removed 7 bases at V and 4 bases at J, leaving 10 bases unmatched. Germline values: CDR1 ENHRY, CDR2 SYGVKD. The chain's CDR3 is CAITGTGGAEGYGYTF. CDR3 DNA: TGTGCCATCACTGGGACAGGGGGCGCGGAAGGCTATGGCTACACCTTC.

The CDR3: CASSSTGGATIYGYTF. The CDR3 coding sequence is TGTGCCAGCAGCTCGACAGGGGGCGCGACCATTTATGGCTACACCTTC. V is TRBV7-8 and J is TRBJ1-2; the match to TRBD1 covers 10 bases. The CDR3 runs 16 residues. The germline V gene has CDR1 SGHVS and CDR2 FQNEAQ. The J segment lost 5 bases and the V segment lost 4 bases, leaving 10 bases of the junction unmatched.

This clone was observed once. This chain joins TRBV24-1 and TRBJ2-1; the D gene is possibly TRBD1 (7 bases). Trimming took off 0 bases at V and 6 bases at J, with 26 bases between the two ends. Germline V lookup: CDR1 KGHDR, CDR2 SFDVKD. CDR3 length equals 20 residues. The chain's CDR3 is CATSDLMIALQGTLLNEQFF. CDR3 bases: TGTGCCACCAGTGATTTGATGATCGCCCTACAGGGGACTCTACTCAATGAGCAGTTCTTC.